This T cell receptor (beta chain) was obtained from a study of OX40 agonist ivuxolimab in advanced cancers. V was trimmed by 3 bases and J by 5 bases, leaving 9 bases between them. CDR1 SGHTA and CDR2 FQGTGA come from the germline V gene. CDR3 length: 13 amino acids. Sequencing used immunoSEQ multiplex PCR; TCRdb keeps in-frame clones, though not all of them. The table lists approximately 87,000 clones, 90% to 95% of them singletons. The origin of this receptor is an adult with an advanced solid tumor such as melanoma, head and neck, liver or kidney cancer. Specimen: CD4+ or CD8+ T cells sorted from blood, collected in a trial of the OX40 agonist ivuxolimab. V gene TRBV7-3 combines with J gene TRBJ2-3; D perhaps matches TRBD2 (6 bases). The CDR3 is CASSFGREDTQYF. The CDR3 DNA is TGTGCCAGCAGCTTCGGGAGAGAAGATACGCAGTATTTT. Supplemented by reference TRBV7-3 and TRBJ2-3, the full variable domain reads GAGVSQTPSNKVTEKGKYVELRCDPISGHTALYWYRQSLGQGPEFLIYFQGTGAADDSGLPNDRFFAVRPEGSVSTLKIQRTERGDSAVYLCASSFGREDTQYFGPGTRLTVL.